A selection of T cell receptor beta chains follows, all from one sample in a study of T cell responses to AZD1222 COVID-19 vaccine. The method was immunoSEQ multiplex PCR; TCRdb's version includes in-frame clones alone and lacks a portion of them. This sample carries 100,000 to 150,000 clones, 70% to 90% of them seen once, and the ten largest clones take 9% to 9.5%. The sequences come from peripheral blood, collected on day 0 of AZD1222 vaccination. These receptors originate from an adult in good health. CDR3s include the opening cysteine and the closing phenylalanine or tryptophan. Clone size is shown for a subset of rows, as once, few, many or a class of expanded clone.

j_call: TRBJ1-1
v_call: TRBV6-5
clone_size: NA
cdr3_aa: CASRWTGPNTEAFF

j_call: TRBJ1-2
v_call: TRBV12-5
clone_size: NA
cdr3_aa: CASGGLSGADYGYTF

j_call: TRBJ2-5
v_call: TRBV10-3
clone_size: NA
cdr3_aa: CAISTRQETQYF

j_call: TRBJ1-1
v_call: TRBV4-1
clone_size: NA
cdr3_aa: CASSPGDMNTEAFF

j_call: TRBJ1-5
v_call: TRBV6-1
clone_size: NA
cdr3_aa: CASSGPWDTSNQPQHF

j_call: TRBJ2-1
v_call: TRBV7-9
clone_size: once
cdr3_aa: CASSLVSVSDEQFF

j_call: TRBJ1-1
v_call: TRBV6-5
clone_size: NA
cdr3_aa: CASSYRGDTEAFF

j_call: TRBJ1-1
v_call: TRBV5-6
clone_size: NA
cdr3_aa: CASSWTGDEAFF

j_call: TRBJ2-7
v_call: TRBV6-2/TRBV6-3
clone_size: NA
cdr3_aa: CASSSGDWNYEQYF

j_call: TRBJ2-7
v_call: TRBV18
clone_size: NA
cdr3_aa: CASSPPGGGAVEQYF

j_call: TRBJ2-2
v_call: TRBV3-1/TRBV3-2
clone_size: NA
cdr3_aa: CASSPRTGPGGELFF

j_call: TRBJ1-2
v_call: TRBV7-2
clone_size: NA
cdr3_aa: CASSLAETRRGYTF

j_call: TRBJ1-4
v_call: TRBV12-3/TRBV12-4
clone_size: NA
cdr3_aa: CASSLYRGEKLFF

j_call: TRBJ2-3
v_call: TRBV7-7
clone_size: NA
cdr3_aa: CASSLAGGTDTQYF

j_call: TRBJ1-5
v_call: TRBV11-2
clone_size: NA
cdr3_aa: CASSRAMGQPQHF

j_call: TRBJ2-7
v_call: TRBV7-2
clone_size: NA
cdr3_aa: CASSLDQGPYEQYF

j_call: TRBJ1-1
v_call: TRBV2
clone_size: NA
cdr3_aa: CASGPRNTEAFF

j_call: TRBJ1-1
v_call: TRBV3-1/TRBV3-2
clone_size: NA
cdr3_aa: CASSQVGTANTEAFF

j_call: TRBJ1-2
v_call: TRBV20-1
clone_size: NA
cdr3_aa: CSASFRESWEFIDGYTF

j_call: TRBJ2-2
v_call: TRBV6-2/TRBV6-3
clone_size: few
cdr3_aa: CASSGTSGRADTGELFF

j_call: TRBJ1-6
v_call: TRBV11-2
clone_size: NA
cdr3_aa: CASSFRQARSPLHF

j_call: TRBJ1-1
v_call: TRBV5-5
clone_size: NA
cdr3_aa: CASSFTVNTEAFF

j_call: TRBJ1-3
v_call: TRBV5-1
clone_size: NA
cdr3_aa: CASSWDSSGNTIYF

j_call: TRBJ1-6
v_call: TRBV3-1/TRBV3-2
clone_size: NA
cdr3_aa: CASSQEAGNSPLHF

j_call: TRBJ2-3
v_call: TRBV24-1
clone_size: few
cdr3_aa: CATSDLGGGAKTDTQYF

j_call: TRBJ1-1
v_call: TRBV19
clone_size: NA
cdr3_aa: CASKTDRGLANTEAFF

j_call: TRBJ2-7
v_call: TRBV18
clone_size: NA
cdr3_aa: CASSPTRGYEQYF

j_call: TRBJ2-3
v_call: TRBV2
clone_size: NA
cdr3_aa: CASSEALRRTGGAHTQYF

j_call: TRBJ2-3
v_call: TRBV10-3
clone_size: once
cdr3_aa: CAISSSRGTDTQYF

j_call: TRBJ2-3
v_call: TRBV7-3
clone_size: NA
cdr3_aa: CASSLSVGGRTDTQYF

j_call: TRBJ1-5
v_call: TRBV4-1
clone_size: NA
cdr3_aa: CASSQEVFSNQPQHF

j_call: TRBJ1-1
v_call: TRBV4-1
clone_size: NA
cdr3_aa: CASSPNPGTVDTEAFF

j_call: TRBJ1-3
v_call: TRBV7-2
clone_size: once
cdr3_aa: CASSPIIQGNTIYF

j_call: TRBJ1-6
v_call: TRBV2
clone_size: NA
cdr3_aa: CASILGSYNSPLHF

j_call: TRBJ2-1
v_call: TRBV11-1
clone_size: NA
cdr3_aa: CASSQGNEQFF

j_call: TRBJ1-1
v_call: TRBV28
clone_size: NA
cdr3_aa: CASTLVGGQNTEAFF

j_call: TRBJ1-6
v_call: TRBV11-2
clone_size: NA
cdr3_aa: CASSRYPRRSSYNSPLHF

j_call: TRBJ1-1
v_call: TRBV19
clone_size: few
cdr3_aa: CASSIKAGFTEAFF

j_call: TRBJ2-3
v_call: TRBV5-6
clone_size: NA
cdr3_aa: CASSLAAATDTQYF

j_call: TRBJ1-4
v_call: TRBV2
clone_size: NA
cdr3_aa: CASRAPMGFNEKLFF

j_call: TRBJ1-3
v_call: TRBV3-1/TRBV3-2
clone_size: NA
cdr3_aa: CASSPGHLIRNTIYF

j_call: TRBJ2-1
v_call: TRBV4-3
clone_size: once
cdr3_aa: CASSQEPRRSYNEQFF

j_call: TRBJ2-4
v_call: TRBV19
clone_size: NA
cdr3_aa: CASSSSQGGKNIQYF

j_call: TRBJ2-7
v_call: TRBV6-5
clone_size: few
cdr3_aa: CASSTGVSSYEQYF

j_call: TRBJ1-2
v_call: TRBV19
clone_size: NA
cdr3_aa: CASISGQALGYGYTF

j_call: TRBJ2-1
v_call: TRBV11-3
clone_size: NA
cdr3_aa: CASSSPSGRALSQEQFF

j_call: TRBJ1-4
v_call: TRBV27
clone_size: NA
cdr3_aa: CASRGQGGEKLFF

j_call: TRBJ2-7
v_call: TRBV18
clone_size: NA
cdr3_aa: CASSPPGQSLGYEQYF

j_call: TRBJ1-5
v_call: TRBV19
clone_size: NA
cdr3_aa: CASRVGTPSNQPQHF